The 9 T cell receptor beta chains given below trace back to one sample, sequenced in a study of cytomegalovirus exposure and HLA in healthy donors. It was with 60 Vbeta and 13 Jbeta primers that the PCR ran. Method: immunoSEQ multiplex PCR; TCRdb's copy keeps in-frame clones and lacks some. The sample yields some 200,000 clones, roughly 87% seen once. The sample was PBMCs. The receptors were gathered from a middle-aged man in good health and CMV-seronegative.

This clone turned up a few times. The genes are TRBV28 and TRBJ1-5; TRBD1 agrees at 8 bases. In germline, CDR1 is MDHEN, CDR2 SYDVKM. The V segment lost 8 bases and the J segment 0 bases; nucleotides outside the gene matches: 9. This CDR3 spans 16 amino acids. The CDR3 DNA is TGTGCCAGCTCGGACAGGGCAGTCCATAGCAATCAGCCCCAGCATTTT. Amino acids: CASSDRAVHSNQPQHF.

This chain joins TRBV5-6 and TRBJ1-1; D perhaps matches TRBD1 (5 bases). Germline loops: CDR1 SGHDT, CDR2 YYEEEE. The ends were cut back, 6 bases at V and 10 bases at J, with 16 bases in the middle. The CDR3 loop spans 12 amino acids. CDR3: CASTQRTGGAFF. DNA for the CDR3: TGTGCCAGCACCCAGAGGACGGGGGGAGCTTTCTTT.

CDR3 sequence: CASTLRPDSEAFF. The CDR3 DNA follows: TGTGCCAGCACCCTAAGGCCTGACAGTGAAGCTTTCTTT. The chain uses TRBV7-6 and TRBJ1-1; D is possibly TRBD1 (5 bases). Germline V gene lookup returns CDR1 SGHVS and CDR2 FNYEAQ. V shed 7 bases and J shed 7 bases, with 16 bases lying between them. This CDR3 spans 13 amino acids.

The rearrangement links TRBV5-1 to TRBJ2-3; D may be TRBD1 (5 bases). Germline V lookup: CDR1 SGHRS, CDR2 YFSETQ. This CDR3 region has 15 residues. Trimming took 0 bases from V and 4 from J, leaving 12 bases between them. The CDR3 sequence: CASSLGDRTPDTQYF. The CDR3 DNA reads TGCGCCAGCAGCTTGGGAGACAGAACCCCAGATACGCAGTATTTT.

This clone was counted a few times. The chain couples TRBV5-1 to TRBJ2-5, with 7 bases fitting TRBD1. CDR1 and CDR2 from the germline V gene are SGHRS and YFSETQ. V gave up 3 bases and J gave up 6 bases; unmatched junction bases: 8. The CDR3 has 14 amino acids. CDR3 bases: TGCGCCAGCAGCTCTCCGACAGGGCTGAAGACCCAGTACTTC. Amino acids: CASSSPTGLKTQYF.

The genes are TRBV7-9 and TRBJ1-3; D is uncertain. This CDR3 spans 17 amino acids. Germline V gene sequence: CDR1 SEHNR, CDR2 FQNEAQ (reference sequence). Trimming stripped 1 base from V and 0 bases from J, with 13 bases between. The CDR3 DNA sequence: TGTGCCAGCAGCTTAGTCCCCACGGGGAGCTCTGGAAACACCATATATTTT. Its translation: CASSLVPTGSSGNTIYF.

The rearrangement links TRBV5-5 to TRBJ1-2; the match to TRBD1 covers 12 bases. Trimming cost V 0 bases and J 4 bases; bases outside gene matches: 4. CDR3 size: 16 residues. Germline V gives CDR1 SGHKS, CDR2 YYEKEE (reference sequence). Here the CDR3 DNA reads TGTGCCAGCAGCTTGGTGGGGACAGGGGGCCCCTATGGCTACACCTTC. Amino acid sequence: CASSLVGTGGPYGYTF.

This chain uses TRBV18 with TRBJ1-1; 7 bases agree with TRBD1. CDR3 length: 15 residues. V shed 3 bases, J shed 1 base, and the junction held 5 bases outside the gene matches. CDR1 and CDR2 from the germline V gene are KGHSH and LQKENI. The CDR3 DNA follows: TGTGCCAGCTCACCCCGACAGGGAGCGAACACTGAAGCTTTCTTT. Translation: CASSPRQGANTEAFF.

V is TRBV7-2 and J is TRBJ2-1; perhaps TRBD2 as D (6 bases). The CDR3 loop spans 14 amino acids. Per germline, CDR1 SGHTA and CDR2 FQGNSA. Between the trimmed V and J ends, which lost 5 bases and 8 bases, there was a span of 16 bases. The CDR3 reads CASSARGKEYEQFF. The CDR3 coding sequence is TGTGCCAGCAGCGCTCGGGGGAAGGAGTATGAGCAGTTCTTC. The full variable domain, in which reference TRBV7-2 and TRBJ2-1 provide the parts outside the CDR3, is GAGVSQSPSNKVTEKGKDVELRCDPISGHTALYWYRQSLGQGLEFLIYFQGNSAPDKSGLPSDRFSAERTGGSVSTLTIQRTQQEDSAVYLCASSARGKEYEQFFGPGTRLTVL.